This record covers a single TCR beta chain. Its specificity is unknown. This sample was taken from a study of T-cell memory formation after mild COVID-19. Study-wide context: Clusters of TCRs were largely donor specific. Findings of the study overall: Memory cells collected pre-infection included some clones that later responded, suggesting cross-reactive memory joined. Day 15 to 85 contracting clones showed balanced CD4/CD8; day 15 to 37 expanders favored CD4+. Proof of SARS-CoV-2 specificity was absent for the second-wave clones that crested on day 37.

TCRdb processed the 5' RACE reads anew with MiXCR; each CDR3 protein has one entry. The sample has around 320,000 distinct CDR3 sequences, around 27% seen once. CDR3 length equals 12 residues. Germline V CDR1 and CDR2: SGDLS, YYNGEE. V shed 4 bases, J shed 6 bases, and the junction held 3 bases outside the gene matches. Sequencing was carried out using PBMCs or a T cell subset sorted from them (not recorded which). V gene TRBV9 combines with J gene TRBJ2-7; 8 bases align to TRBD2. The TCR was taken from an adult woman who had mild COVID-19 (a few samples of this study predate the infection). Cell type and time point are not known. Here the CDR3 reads CASSTTSGEQYF. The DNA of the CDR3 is TGTGCCAGCAGCACCACTAGCGGCGAGCAGTACTTC.